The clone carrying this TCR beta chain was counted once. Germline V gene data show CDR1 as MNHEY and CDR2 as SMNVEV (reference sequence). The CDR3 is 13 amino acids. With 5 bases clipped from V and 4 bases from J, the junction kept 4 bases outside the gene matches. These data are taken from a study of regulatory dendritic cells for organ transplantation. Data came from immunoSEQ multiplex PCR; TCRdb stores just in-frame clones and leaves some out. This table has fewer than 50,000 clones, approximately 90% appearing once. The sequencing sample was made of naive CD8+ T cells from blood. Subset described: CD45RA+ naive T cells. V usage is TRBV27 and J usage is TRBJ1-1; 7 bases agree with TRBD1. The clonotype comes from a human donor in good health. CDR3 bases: TGTGCCAGCAGTACAGGGGAGAGCACTGAAGCTTTCTTT. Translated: CASSTGESTEAFF.